These 17 T cell receptor beta chains came from one sample sequenced in a study of T cell responses to AZD1222 COVID-19 vaccine. Only in-frame clones appear in the TCRdb table, and some are missing; sequencing was by immunoSEQ multiplex PCR. Of 140,000 to 150,000 clones detected, 85% to 95% appear once; the ten largest clones hold 1.9%. The sequencing here drew on peripheral blood, taken on day 0 of AZD1222 vaccination. The origin of the receptors is an adult in good health.

For the CDR3, the DNA is TGTGCCAGCAGTGAAGCAGACACTGAAGCTTTCTTT. Translating gives CASSEADTEAFF. This sequence joins TRBV6-1 and TRBJ1-1; D gene unclear. V shed 0 bases and J shed 3 bases, with 2 bases lying between them. The CDR3 is 12 amino acids. Per the germline V gene, CDR1 is MNHNS and CDR2 is SASEGT.

The chain couples TRBV7-9 to TRBJ1-4, with D perhaps matching TRBD1 (6 bases). CDR1 and CDR2 (germline): SEHNR, FQNEAQ (reference sequence). The CDR3 spans 15 residues. Trimming pared 4 bases from V and 7 bases from J, leaving 16 bases between. CDR3 region: CASSSSSGVGEKLFF. In nucleotides, the CDR3 is TGTGCCAGCAGCTCGTCTTCAGGGGTGGGTGAAAAACTGTTTTTT. Complete variable domain (other parts from reference TRBV7-9 and TRBJ1-4): DTGVSQNPRHKITKRGQNVTFRCDPISEHNRLYWYRQTLGQGPEFLTYFQNEAQLEKSRLLSDRFSAERPKGSFSTLEIQRTEQGDSAMYLCASSSSSGVGEKLFFGSGTQLSVL.

V and J are TRBV9 and TRBJ2-5; D gene ambiguous. The germline V gene has CDR1 SGDLS and CDR2 YYNGEE. The CDR3 contains 14 residues. V lost 0 bases and J lost 5, with 11 bases in between. CDR3 in amino acids: CASSVDHIGETQYF. For the CDR3, the DNA is TGTGCCAGCAGCGTAGATCACATTGGGGAGACCCAGTACTTC.

The CDR3 bases are TGTGCCAGCAGTTACGGACAGGGGAGTTCAGACTATGGCTACACCTTC. Encoded protein: CASSYGQGSSDYGYTF. V usage is TRBV6-6 and J usage is TRBJ1-2; 9 bases are a match to TRBD1. The CDR3 has 16 residues. Germline CDR1 MNHNY, CDR2 SVGAGI (reference sequence). Trimming cost V 2 bases and J 3 bases; bases outside gene matches: 7.

This chain joins TRBV4-1 and TRBJ1-6, with 9 positions matching TRBD1. Looked up from germline, CDR1 is MGHRA and CDR2 is YSYEKL. The CDR3 length is 16 residues. Germline trimming cut 6 bases from V and 9 bases from J; bases unmatched to any gene: 12. The CDR3 sequence is CASSHVLWTGASPLHF. The CDR3 DNA reads TGCGCCAGCAGTCACGTCCTGTGGACAGGGGCTTCACCCCTCCACTTT.

A word on this clone: At one end, the junction sequence differs from germline, possibly due to a read error. The genes are TRBV7-7 and TRBJ2-7, with 7 bases that match TRBD1. The CDR3 spans 15 residues. Per germline, CDR1 SSHAT and CDR2 FNYEAQ (reference sequence). The CDR3 nucleotides are TGTGCTAGCAGCTTAGCCACAGGGACAGCCGCCGAGCAGTACTTC. It specifies CASSLATGTAAEQYF.

Here the CDR3 reads CASSPGQGYENIQYF. The CDR3, as DNA: TGTGCCAGCTCACCGGGACAGGGTTACGAGAACATTCAGTACTTC. The genes are TRBV18 and TRBJ2-4; 9 positions agree with TRBD1. V lost 3 bases to trimming and J lost 7 bases; unmatched junction nucleotides: 7. CDR3 length: 15 amino acids. CDR1 is KGHSH, CDR2 LQKENI, per germline.

The CDR3 region is CATSDPTGGSDTQYF. CDR3 coding DNA: TGTGCCACCAGTGACCCTACAGGGGGAAGTGATACGCAGTATTTT. The V gene is TRBV24-1, the J gene TRBJ2-3; 8 bases fit TRBD1. Germline trimming cut 4 bases from V and 6 bases from J; bases unmatched to any gene: 8. The V gene's germline CDR1 is KGHDR and CDR2 SFDVKD. The CDR3 covers 15 residues.

This clone was detected once. The chain employs TRBV9 and TRBJ1-2, with D perhaps TRBD1 (5 bases). This CDR3 has 17 amino acids. The germline V and J ends were trimmed by 0 bases and 7 bases, with 22 bases remaining between them. CDR1 and CDR2 (germline): SGDLS, YYNGEE. The CDR3 nucleotides read TGTGCCAGCAGCGTAGCAGCACGTGGGGGGGTTCACCGTGGCTACACCTTC. This gives the protein CASSVAARGGVHRGYTF.

This clone was counted once. The V and J genes are TRBV7-2 and TRBJ2-1; 8 bases are a match to TRBD1. The length of the CDR3 is 15 residues. J was trimmed by 0 bases and V by 3 bases; bases with no gene match: 1. Germline CDR1 and CDR2: SGHTA and FQGNSA. For the CDR3, the DNA is TGTGCCAGCAGCTTGCAGGGGGCCTCCTACAATGAGCAGTTCTTC. It translates to CASSLQGASYNEQFF. Using reference TRBV7-2 and TRBJ2-1 for the parts outside the CDR3, the full variable domain is GAGVSQSPSNKVTEKGKDVELRCDPISGHTALYWYRQSLGQGLEFLIYFQGNSAPDKSGLPSDRFSAERTGGSVSTLTIQRTQQEDSAVYLCASSLQGASYNEQFFGPGTRLTVL.

This chain uses TRBV12-3 or TRBV12-4 with TRBJ2-3; TRBD2 aligns across 7 bases. This CDR3 spans 13 amino acids. The J segment lost 4 bases and the V segment lost 4 bases, leaving 2 bases of the junction unmatched. This chain's CDR3 is CASSSRGADTQYF. CDR3 DNA sequence: TGTGCCAGCAGTTCTCGGGGGGCAGATACGCAGTATTTT.

The chain is built from TRBV5-1 and TRBJ2-7; 7 nucleotides align to TRBD1. CDR3 size: 16 residues. V lost 4 bases, J lost 0 bases, and 10 bases stayed unmatched. The germline V gene has CDR1 SGHRS and CDR2 YFSETQ. CDR3 amino acids: CASSPQGGRNSYEQYF. CDR3 nucleotides: TGCGCCAGCAGCCCCCAAGGGGGCAGGAACTCCTACGAGCAGTACTTC.

The chain uses TRBV27 and TRBJ1-2; the match to TRBD1 covers 9 bases. V shed 5 bases and J 7 bases; nucleotides not matched to a gene: 5. CDR1 MNHEY and CDR2 SMNVEV come from the germline V gene (reference sequence). The CDR3 contains 13 residues. In DNA, the CDR3 is TGTGCCAGCAGTAGGGGGACAGGGCCTGGCTACACCTTC. This encodes CASSRGTGPGYTF.

The rearrangement links TRBV6-5 to TRBJ2-7, with D perhaps TRBD1 or TRBD2 (5 bases each). The CDR3 consists of 16 residues. Germline V gene data show CDR1 as MNHEY and CDR2 as SVGAGI. V was clipped by 2 bases and J by 1 base, with 15 bases between them. The DNA of the CDR3 is TGTGCCAGCAGTTACAAGCGAGGGGCGGCTTCCTACGAGCAGTACTTC. Its translation: CASSYKRGAASYEQYF.

The rearrangement links TRBV19 to TRBJ2-1, with a possible D match to TRBD2 (6 bases). There are 15 residues in the CDR3. Trimming cost V 5 bases and J 7 bases, with 18 bases left between them. CDR1 is LNHDA and CDR2 is SQIVND in the germline V gene (reference sequence). The CDR3 sequence: CASSDGTFLGNEQFF. As DNA, the CDR3 is TGTGCCAGTAGTGACGGGACTTTCCTTGGAAATGAGCAGTTCTTC.

The V and J genes are TRBV14 and TRBJ1-1, with unresolved D. V lost 5 bases to trimming and J lost 3 bases, with 10 bases between them. The CDR3 consists of 13 residues. CDR1 SGHDN and CDR2 FVKESK come from the germline V gene. The CDR3 is CASSSGVYTEAFF. CDR3 DNA: TGTGCCAGCAGCAGCGGGGTGTACACTGAAGCTTTCTTT.

The chain couples TRBV27 to TRBJ1-2; D is possibly TRBD1 (5 bases). The CDR3 is 13 residues long. The V gene lost 3 bases and the J gene lost 8 bases, with 13 bases spanning the gap. Germline V gene data show CDR1 as MNHEY and CDR2 as SMNVEV (reference sequence). The CDR3 sequence is CASSLSGWVGYTF. The DNA for the CDR3 is TGTGCCAGCAGTTTGTCAGGGTGGGTAGGCTACACCTTC.